The TCR beta chain described here comes from a study of metastatic and nonmetastatic thyroid tumors. Study at large: Where malignant and benign thyroid patients were concerned, repertoires were compared across blood and tumor or nodule tissue.

All patients reached thyroid surgery having received no treatment beforehand. This clone was picked up many times. Other nucleotide sequences in the sample specify the same CDR3. TCRdb re-called the PCR reads with MiXCR. The sample shows about 93,000 clones, roughly 12% of them seen only once. Trimming pared 4 bases from V and 7 bases from J, leaving 19 bases between. Germline values: CDR1 MNHEY, CDR2 SMNVEV (reference sequence). The CDR3 runs 16 residues. The clonotype comes from a female donor with papillary thyroid cancer or a benign thyroid nodule (not recorded which). Some clones in this sample may be carry-over from other donors' samples. The sample comprised blood. V usage is TRBV27 and J usage is TRBJ2-2; unclear D gene. DNA for the CDR3: TGTGCCAGCAGTTCGAACTACCGCCGTAGGGACGGGGAGCTGTTTTTT. Amino acid sequence: CASSSNYRRRDGELFF.